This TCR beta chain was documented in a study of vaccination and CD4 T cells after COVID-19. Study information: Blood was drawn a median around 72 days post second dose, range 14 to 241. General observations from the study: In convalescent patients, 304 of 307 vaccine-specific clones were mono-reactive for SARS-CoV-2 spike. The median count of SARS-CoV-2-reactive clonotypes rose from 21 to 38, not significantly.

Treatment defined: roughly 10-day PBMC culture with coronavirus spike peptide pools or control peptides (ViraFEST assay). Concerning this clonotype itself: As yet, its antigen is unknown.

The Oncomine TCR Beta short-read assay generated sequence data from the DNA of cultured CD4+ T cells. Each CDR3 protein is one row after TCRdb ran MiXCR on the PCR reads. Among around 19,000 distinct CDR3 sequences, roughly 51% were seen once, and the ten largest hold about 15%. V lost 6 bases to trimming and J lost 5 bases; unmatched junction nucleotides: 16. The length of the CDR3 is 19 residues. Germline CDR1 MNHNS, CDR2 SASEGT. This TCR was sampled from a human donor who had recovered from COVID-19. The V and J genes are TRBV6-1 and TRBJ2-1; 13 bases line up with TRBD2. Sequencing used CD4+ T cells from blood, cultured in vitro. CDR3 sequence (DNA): TGTGCCAGCAGAGACCGCATTACTAGCGGGAGGGCCGATAACAATGAGCAGTTCTTC. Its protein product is CASRDRITSGRADNNEQFF.